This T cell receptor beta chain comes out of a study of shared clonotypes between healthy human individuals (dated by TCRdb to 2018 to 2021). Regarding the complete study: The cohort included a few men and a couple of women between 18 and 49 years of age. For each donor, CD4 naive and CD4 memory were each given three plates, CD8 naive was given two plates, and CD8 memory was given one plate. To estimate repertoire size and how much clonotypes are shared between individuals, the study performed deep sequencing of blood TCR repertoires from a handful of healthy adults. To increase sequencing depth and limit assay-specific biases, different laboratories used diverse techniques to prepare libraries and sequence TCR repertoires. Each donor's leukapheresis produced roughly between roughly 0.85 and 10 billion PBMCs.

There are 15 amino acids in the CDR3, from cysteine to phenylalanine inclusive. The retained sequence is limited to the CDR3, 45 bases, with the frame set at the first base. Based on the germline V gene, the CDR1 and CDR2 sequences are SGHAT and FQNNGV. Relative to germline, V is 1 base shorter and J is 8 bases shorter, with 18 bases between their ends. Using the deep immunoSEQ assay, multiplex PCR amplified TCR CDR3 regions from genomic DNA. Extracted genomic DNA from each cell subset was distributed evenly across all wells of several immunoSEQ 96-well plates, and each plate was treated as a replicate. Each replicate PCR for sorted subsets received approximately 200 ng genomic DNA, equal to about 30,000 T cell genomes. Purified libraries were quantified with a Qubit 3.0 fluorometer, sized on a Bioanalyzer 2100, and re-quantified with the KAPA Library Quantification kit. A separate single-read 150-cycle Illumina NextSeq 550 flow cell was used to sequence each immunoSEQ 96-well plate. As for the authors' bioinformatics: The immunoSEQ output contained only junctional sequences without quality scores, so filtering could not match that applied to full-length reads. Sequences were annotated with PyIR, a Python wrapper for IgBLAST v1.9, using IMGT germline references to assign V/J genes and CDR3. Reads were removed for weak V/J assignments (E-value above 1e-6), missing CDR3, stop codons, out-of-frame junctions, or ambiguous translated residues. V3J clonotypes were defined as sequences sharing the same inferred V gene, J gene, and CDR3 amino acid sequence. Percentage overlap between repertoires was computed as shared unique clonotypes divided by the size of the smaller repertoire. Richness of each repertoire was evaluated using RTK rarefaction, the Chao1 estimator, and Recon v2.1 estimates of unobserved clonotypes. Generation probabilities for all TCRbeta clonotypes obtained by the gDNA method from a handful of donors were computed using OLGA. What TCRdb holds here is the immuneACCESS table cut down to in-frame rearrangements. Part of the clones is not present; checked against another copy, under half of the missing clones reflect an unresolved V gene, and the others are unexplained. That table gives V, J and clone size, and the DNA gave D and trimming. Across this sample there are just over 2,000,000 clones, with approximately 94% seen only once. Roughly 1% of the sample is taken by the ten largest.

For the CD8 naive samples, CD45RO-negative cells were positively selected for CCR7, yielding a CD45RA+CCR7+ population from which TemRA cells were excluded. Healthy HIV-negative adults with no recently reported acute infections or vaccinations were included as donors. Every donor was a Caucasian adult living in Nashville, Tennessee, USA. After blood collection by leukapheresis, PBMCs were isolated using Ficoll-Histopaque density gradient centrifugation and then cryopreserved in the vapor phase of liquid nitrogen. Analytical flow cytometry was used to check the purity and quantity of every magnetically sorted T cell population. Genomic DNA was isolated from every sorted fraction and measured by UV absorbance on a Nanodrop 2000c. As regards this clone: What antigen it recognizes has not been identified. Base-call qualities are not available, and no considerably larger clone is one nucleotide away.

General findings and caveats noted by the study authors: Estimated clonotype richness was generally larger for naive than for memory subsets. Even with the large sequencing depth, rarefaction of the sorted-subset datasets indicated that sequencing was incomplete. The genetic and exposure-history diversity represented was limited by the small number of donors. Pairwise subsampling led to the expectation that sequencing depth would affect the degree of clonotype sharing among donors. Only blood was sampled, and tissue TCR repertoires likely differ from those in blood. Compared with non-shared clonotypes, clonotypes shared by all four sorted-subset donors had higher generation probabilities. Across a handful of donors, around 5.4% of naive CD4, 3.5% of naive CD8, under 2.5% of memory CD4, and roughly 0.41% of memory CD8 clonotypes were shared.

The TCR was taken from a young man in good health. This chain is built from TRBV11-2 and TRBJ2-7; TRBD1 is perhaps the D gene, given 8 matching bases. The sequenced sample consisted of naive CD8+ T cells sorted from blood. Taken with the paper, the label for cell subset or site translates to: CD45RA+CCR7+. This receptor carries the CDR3 CASSLVTGDYVQQYF. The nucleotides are TGTGCCAGCAGCTTAGTGACAGGGGACTACGTGCAGCAGTACTTC.